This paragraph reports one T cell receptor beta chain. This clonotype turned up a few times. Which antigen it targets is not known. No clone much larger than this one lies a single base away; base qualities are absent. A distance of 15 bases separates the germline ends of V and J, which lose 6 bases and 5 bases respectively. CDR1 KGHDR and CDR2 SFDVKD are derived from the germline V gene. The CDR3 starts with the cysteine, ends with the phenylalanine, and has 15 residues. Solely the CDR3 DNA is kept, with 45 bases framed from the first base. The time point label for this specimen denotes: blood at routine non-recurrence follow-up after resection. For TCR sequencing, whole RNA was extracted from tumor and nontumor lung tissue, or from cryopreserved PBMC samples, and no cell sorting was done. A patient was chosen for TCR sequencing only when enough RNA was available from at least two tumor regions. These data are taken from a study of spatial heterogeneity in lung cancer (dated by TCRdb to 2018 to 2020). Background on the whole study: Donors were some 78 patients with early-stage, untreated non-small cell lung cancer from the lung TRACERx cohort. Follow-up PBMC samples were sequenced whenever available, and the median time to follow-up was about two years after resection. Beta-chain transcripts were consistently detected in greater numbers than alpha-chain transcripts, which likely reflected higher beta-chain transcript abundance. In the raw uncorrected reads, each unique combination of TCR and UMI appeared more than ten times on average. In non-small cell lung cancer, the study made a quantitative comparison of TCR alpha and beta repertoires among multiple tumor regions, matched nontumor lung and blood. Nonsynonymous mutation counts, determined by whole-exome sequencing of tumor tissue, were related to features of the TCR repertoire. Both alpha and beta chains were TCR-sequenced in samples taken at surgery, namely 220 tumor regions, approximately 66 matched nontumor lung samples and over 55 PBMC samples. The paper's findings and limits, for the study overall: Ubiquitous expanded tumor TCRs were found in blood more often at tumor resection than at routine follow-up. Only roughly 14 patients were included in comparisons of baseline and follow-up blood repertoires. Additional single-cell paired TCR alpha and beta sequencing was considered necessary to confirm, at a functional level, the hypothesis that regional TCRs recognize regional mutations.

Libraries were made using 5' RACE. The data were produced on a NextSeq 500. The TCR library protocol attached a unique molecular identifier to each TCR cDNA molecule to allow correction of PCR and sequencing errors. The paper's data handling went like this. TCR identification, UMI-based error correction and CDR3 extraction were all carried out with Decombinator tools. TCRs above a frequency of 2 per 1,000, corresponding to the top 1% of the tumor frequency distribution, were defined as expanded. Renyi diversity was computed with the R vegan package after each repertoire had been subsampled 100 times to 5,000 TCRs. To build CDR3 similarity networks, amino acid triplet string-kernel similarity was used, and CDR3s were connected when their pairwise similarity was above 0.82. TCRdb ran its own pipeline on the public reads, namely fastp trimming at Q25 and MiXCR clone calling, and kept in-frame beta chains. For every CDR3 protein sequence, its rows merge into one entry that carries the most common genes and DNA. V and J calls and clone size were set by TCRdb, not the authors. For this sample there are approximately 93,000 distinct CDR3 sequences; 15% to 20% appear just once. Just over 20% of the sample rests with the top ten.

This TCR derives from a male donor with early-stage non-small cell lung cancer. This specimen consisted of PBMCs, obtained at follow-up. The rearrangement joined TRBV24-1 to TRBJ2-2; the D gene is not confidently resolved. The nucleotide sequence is TGTGCCACCAGTTGGGGTCATTGGACGACCGGGGAGCTGTTTTTT. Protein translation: CATSWGHWTTGELFF.